The rows below give T cell receptor beta chains drawn from one sample of a study of T cells in Graves' hyperthyroidism and ophthalmopathy. A single record per CDR3 protein comes from TCRdb applying MiXCR to the multiplex PCR reads. The profile shows 500,000 to 550,000 distinct CDR3 sequences, 20% to 25% of them singletons. The source material was blood. The receptors stem from a man between 18 and 29 years old with Graves' hyperthyroidism. The CDR3 runs from the conserved cysteine through the conserved F or W. Each record gives: V gene, J gene, clone size, D gene, CDR3 protein, CDR3 DNA. D genes are given only for firm matches. Size tells how often a clone was seen (once, few, many) or the class of an expanded clone, and some rows leave it out.

TRBV11-2	TRBJ1-3	many	-	CASSLAHGFGDTIYF	TGTGCCAGCAGCTTGGCCCACGGTTTTGGGGACACCATATATTTT
TRBV6-5	TRBJ2-2	many	TRBD1	CASSYSDRSNTGELFF	TGTGCCAGCAGTTACTCGGACAGGTCGAACACCGGGGAGCTGTTTTTT
TRBV29-1	TRBJ1-1	-	-	CSVRGQNTEAFF	TGCAGCGTCAGAGGACAGAACACTGAAGCTTTCTTT
TRBV6-1	TRBJ2-7	many	-	CATTGGGSSYEQYF	TGTGCCACCACTGGCGGGGGCTCATCCTACGAGCAGTACTTC
TRBV10-3	TRBJ2-5	-	-	CAIRAGGMGETQYF	TGTGCCATCAGGGCCGGCGGGATGGGAGAGACCCAGTACTTC
TRBV24-1	TRBJ1-2	many	TRBD1	CATSDKGQGVSNYGYTF	TGTGCCACCAGTGACAAGGGACAGGGGGTCTCCAACTATGGCTACACCTTC
TRBV11-2	TRBJ2-7	many	-	CASSLDRPSRFDEQYF	TGTGCCAGCAGCTTAGATCGGCCGAGCCGTTTCGACGAGCAGTACTTC
TRBV6-1	TRBJ1-6	many	-	CASSDRDGNSPLHF	TGTGCCAGCAGTGACCGGGACGGTAATTCACCCCTCCACTTT
TRBV7-9	TRBJ1-1	-	-	CASSPSSGIIEAFF	TGTGCCAGCAGCCCCTCGTCGGGGATCATTGAAGCTTTCTTT
TRBV24-1	TRBJ1-2	many	-	CATSDFRTSSGYTF	TGTGCCACCAGTGATTTCAGGACATCGAGTGGCTACACCTTC
TRBV10-3	TRBJ1-3	many	-	CAIRGTGNTIYF	TGTGCCATCAGGGGGACCGGAAACACCATATATTTT
TRBV6-1	TRBJ1-3	many	-	CASSPDGDSGNTIYF	TGTGCCAGCAGCCCGGACGGGGACTCTGGAAACACCATATATTTT
TRBV12-3/TRBV12-4	TRBJ1-1	many	-	CASSPVSRNTEAFF	TGTGCCAGCAGCCCCGTCAGTAGGAACACTGAAGCTTTCTTT
TRBV12-3/TRBV12-4	TRBJ2-6	many	-	CASSLARPISGANVLTF	TGTGCCAGCAGTTTAGCGCGACCGATCTCTGGGGCCAACGTCCTGACTTTC
TRBV24-1	TRBJ2-5	-	TRBD1	CATSDRGETQYF	TGTGCCACCAGTGACAGGGGGGAGACCCAGTACTTC
TRBV4-1	TRBJ2-4	few	-	CASSDWSAPRENIQYF	TGCGCCAGCAGCGACTGGTCGGCCCCAAGGGAAAACATTCAGTACTTC
TRBV28	TRBJ1-3	many	-	CASSSLGVEANTIYF	TGTGCCAGCAGCTCCCTGGGGGTGGAGGCAAACACCATATATTTT
TRBV10-3	TRBJ2-3	few	-	CAISYEGTDTQYF	TGTGCCATCAGCTACGAAGGCACAGATACGCAGTATTTT
TRBV4-1	TRBJ2-4	few	-	CASSHAPEQAAAKNIQYF	TGCGCCAGCAGCCATGCCCCTGAGCAAGCTGCAGCCAAAAACATTCAGTACTTC
TRBV12-3/TRBV12-4	TRBJ1-1	-	-	CASSQQAGVRTEAFF	TGTGCCAGCAGTCAACAAGCAGGGGTCCGCACTGAAGCTTTCTTT
TRBV10-3	TRBJ2-2	-	-	CAIMMGSNTGELFF	TGTGCCATCATGATGGGGTCGAACACCGGGGAGCTGTTTTTT
TRBV12-3/TRBV12-4	TRBJ2-2	many	-	CASSGSFNTGELFF	TGTGCCAGCAGTGGCAGCTTCAACACCGGGGAGCTGTTTTTT
TRBV6-1	TRBJ1-1	-	-	CAVICSYTEAFF	TGTGCTGTAATATGCTCCTACACTGAAGCTTTCTTT
TRBV4-1	TRBJ2-2	many	TRBD1	CASRPRDRGSTGELFF	TGCGCCAGCCGACCCCGGGACAGGGGTAGCACCGGGGAGCTGTTTTTT
TRBV6-5	TRBJ2-7	-	-	CASSYNPSQLEQYF	TGTGCCAGCAGTTACAACCCGTCCCAGCTCGAGCAGTACTTC
TRBV15	TRBJ2-7	few	TRBD1	CATSLRGQGMGEQYF	TGTGCCACCAGCCTTCGGGGACAGGGCATGGGCGAGCAGTACTTC
TRBV30	TRBJ1-6	few	-	CAWAPGHPAPLHF	TGTGCCTGGGCTCCGGGACACCCAGCCCCCCTCCACTTT
TRBV5-1	TRBJ1-3	many	-	CASSSADLTGNTIYF	TGCGCCAGCAGCTCTGCCGACTTGACCGGAAACACCATATATTTT
TRBV5-1	TRBJ1-6	few	-	CASSWDSGSPLHF	TGCGCCAGCAGCTGGGACTCTGGTTCACCCCTCCACTTT
TRBV28	TRBJ2-5	many	TRBD2	CASSSSGGKQETQYF	TGTGCCAGCAGTTCTAGCGGGGGGAAACAAGAGACCCAGTACTTC
TRBV30	TRBJ1-5	few	TRBD1	CAWASQGGGQPQHF	TGTGCCTGGGCGTCTCAGGGGGGGGGTCAGCCCCAGCATTTT
TRBV6-1	TRBJ1-1	-	-	CASSRDNTEAFF	TGTGCCAGCAGTAGAGATAACACTGAAGCTTTCTTT
TRBV28	TRBJ1-1	many	TRBD1	CASSFQGEVRNTEAFF	TGTGCCAGCAGTTTTCAGGGGGAGGTAAGGAACACTGAAGCTTTCTTT
TRBV25-1	TRBJ2-3	many	TRBD2	CASSDGHGLAGGRAQYF	TGTGCCAGCAGTGACGGACATGGACTAGCGGGGGGTAGGGCGCAGTATTTT
TRBV12-3/TRBV12-4	TRBJ2-7	many	-	CASSPLATGYHEQYF	TGTGCCAGCAGTCCCCTAGCGACAGGGTACCACGAGCAGTACTTC
TRBV19	TRBJ1-2	many	-	CASSMALSGYGYTF	TGTGCCAGTAGTATGGCCCTCTCGGGGTATGGCTACACCTTC
TRBV7-6	TRBJ1-1	many	-	CASSLRRGRNTEAFF	TGTGCCAGCAGCTTGCGGAGAGGAAGAAACACTGAAGCTTTCTTT
TRBV12-5	TRBJ2-7	few	-	CASGLDRGLYEQYF	TGTGCTAGTGGTTTGGACAGGGGACTCTACGAGCAGTACTTC
TRBV6-2/TRBV6-3	TRBJ1-1	-	-	CASSQARASEAFF	TGTGCCAGCAGTCAGGCCAGAGCTTCTGAAGCTTTCTTT